These 28 T cell receptor beta chains were sequenced from one sample in a study of early T cells in non-severe SARS-CoV-2 infection. MiXCR, applied by TCRdb to the 5' RACE reads, yields one record per CDR3 protein. The sample lists roughly 86,000 distinct CDR3 sequences; around 5.6% were seen once. The sequencing input was whole blood. These receptors were collected from an adult who was a healthcare worker with PCR-confirmed SARS-CoV-2 infection or an uninfected control (not recorded which).

The table lists this clonotype with a few counts. Germline is not matched at one junction end, which may reflect a read error. The rearrangement uses TRBV5-6 and TRBJ2-5; possible D gene TRBD1, 5 bases. CDR1 and CDR2 (germline): SGHDT, YYEEEE. CDR3 size: 16 residues. CDR3 bases: TGTGCCAGCATCTTGGCCTCTAGTAGGGGCCCAGAGACCCAGTACTTC. Encoded protein: CASILASSRGPETQYF.

CDR3 nucleotides: TGCGCCAGCACAGGATCGGACAATCCGAACACCGGGGAGCTGTTTTTT. Translated, it gives CASTGSDNPNTGELFF. V is TRBV5-1 and J is TRBJ2-2; TRBD1 might be the D (5 bases). V dropped 6 bases and J dropped 0 bases, with 15 bases sitting between them. Germline-derived CDR1 and CDR2 are SGHRS and YFSETQ. This CDR3 is 16 amino acids long.

This clonotype appeared many times. This rearrangement joins TRBV5-1 to TRBJ1-2, with 7 bases lining up with TRBD1. The CDR3 totals 16 residues. With 0 bases clipped from V and 3 bases from J, the junction kept 8 bases outside the gene matches. Germline values: CDR1 SGHRS, CDR2 YFSETQ. The CDR3 coding sequence is TGCGCCAGCAGCTTGGTGTCAGGGACAGAGCACTATGGCTACACCTTC. This encodes CASSLVSGTEHYGYTF.

This clonotype was counted only a few times. The chain employs TRBV29-1 and TRBJ1-1; perhaps TRBD1 as D (5 bases). The germline V and J ends were trimmed by 4 bases and 0 bases, with 9 bases remaining between them. Germline V gene sequence: CDR1 SQVTM, CDR2 ANQGSEA. This CDR3 contains 13 residues. CDR3 in amino acids: CSVVWGLNTEAFF. CDR3 sequence (DNA): TGCAGCGTTGTATGGGGCTTGAACACTGAAGCTTTCTTT. Full variable domain (missing parts from reference TRBV29-1 and TRBJ1-1): SAVISQKPSRDICQRGTSLTIQCQVDSQVTMMFWYRQQPGQSLTLIATANQGSEATYESGFVIDKFPISRPNLTFSTLTVSNMSPEDSSIYLCSVVWGLNTEAFFGQGTRLTVV.

The chain is built from TRBV28 and TRBJ2-1; 8 bases are shared with TRBD2. The ends lost 5 bases at V and 9 bases at J; junction bases unmatched: 12. The CDR3 has 15 residues. Germline CDR1 MDHEN, CDR2 SYDVKM. The CDR3 DNA reads TGTGCCAGCAGTATGCAACTGCCAACTAGCGGTGAGCAGTTCTTC. This codes for CASSMQLPTSGEQFF.

This clonotype came up many times. The V call is TRBV5-6, the J call TRBJ2-7; the D call may be TRBD1 or TRBD2 (5 bases each). The CDR3 covers 15 residues. The germline V gene has CDR1 SGHDT and CDR2 YYEEEE. The V end was cut by 4 bases, the J end by 6 bases, with 20 bases between. The CDR3: CASSVPGTIASEQYF. CDR3 in DNA: TGTGCCAGCAGCGTGCCAGGGACGATTGCGAGCGAGCAGTACTTC.

This clonotype was seen at least ten times. This sequence joins TRBV6-1 and TRBJ1-2, with D perhaps matching TRBD1 (5 bases). V shed 4 bases and J shed 6 bases, with 9 bases lying between them. CDR1 MNHNS and CDR2 SASEGT come from the germline V gene. The CDR3 consists of 12 residues. This chain's CDR3 is CASSAQENGYTF. The CDR3 DNA reads as TGTGCCAGCAGTGCACAGGAGAATGGCTACACCTTC.

In this sample, this clonotype turned up many times. J is TRBJ1-2 and V is TRBV18, with D possibly matching TRBD1 (6 bases). V gave up 6 bases and J gave up 2 bases, with 13 bases separating them. Germline CDR1 reads KGHSH; CDR2 reads LQKENI. This CDR3 region has 14 residues. This CDR3 reads CASSPNGQNYGYTF. The CDR3 DNA is TGTGCCAGCTCCCCAAACGGACAGAACTATGGCTACACCTTC.

This clonotype was seen ten or more times. The J gene is TRBJ1-2, the V gene TRBV5-5, with 7 nucleotides matching TRBD1. The CDR3 spans 14 residues. V gave up 2 bases and J gave up 4 bases; unmatched junction bases: 5. Germline V CDR1 and CDR2: SGHKS, YYEKEE (reference sequence). CDR3 nucleotide sequence: TGTGCCAGCAGCTTCTTGGGGACAGCCTATGGCTACACCTTC. It codes for CASSFLGTAYGYTF.

This clonotype was picked up a small number of times. This rearrangement joins TRBV6-6 to TRBJ1-4; D is unclear. The ends were cut back, 6 bases at V and 7 bases at J, with 12 bases in the middle. Germline CDR1 reads MNHNY; CDR2 reads SVGAGI (reference sequence). This CDR3 has 13 residues. The CDR3: CASRDNSAEKLFF. The CDR3 region has the DNA TGTGCCAGCAGAGATAACAGCGCTGAAAAACTGTTTTTT.

This clonotype was found a few times. This rearrangement joins TRBV4-3 to TRBJ2-7; the match to TRBD2 covers 10 bases. CDR1 is LGHNA, CDR2 YSLEER, per germline. The CDR3 is 17 amino acids. V lost 1 base, J lost 0 bases, and 6 bases stayed unmatched. CDR3 sequence (DNA): TGCGCCAGCAGCCAAGGTCGACTAGCGGGTGTCTCCTACGAGCAGTACTTC. It yields the protein CASSQGRLAGVSYEQYF.

This chain connects TRBV27 to TRBJ2-5; 11 bases are shared with TRBD1. Losses at the gene ends were 6 bases for V and 0 bases for J; bases not matched to a gene: 3. CDR1 is MNHEY and CDR2 is SMNVEV in the germline V gene (reference sequence). The CDR3 consists of 15 residues. Here the CDR3 DNA reads TGTGCCAGCAGCCGGGACAGGGGGAACCAAGAGACCCAGTACTTC. This gives the protein CASSRDRGNQETQYF.

This clonotype was seen a few times. This chain links TRBV11-2 with TRBJ2-7, with D possibly TRBD1 on 6 matching bases. Trimming took 1 base from V and 7 from J, leaving 14 bases between them. Looked up from germline, CDR1 is SGHAT and CDR2 is FQNNGV. This CDR3 comprises 14 residues. Here the CDR3 DNA reads TGTGCCAGCAGCTTAGTACAGGGCCAGGGGGAGCAGTACTTC. It codes for CASSLVQGQGEQYF. Filled out from reference TRBV11-2 and TRBJ2-7, the complete variable domain reads EAGVAQSPRYKIIEKRQSVAFWCNPISGHATLYWYQQILGQGPKLLIQFQNNGVVDDSQLPKDRFSAERLKGVDSTLKIQPAKLEDSAVYLCASSLVQGQGEQYFGPGTRLTVT.

The sample holds many counts of this clonotype. The rearrangement uses TRBV5-1 and TRBJ2-7; D is undetermined. Germline V gene data show CDR1 as SGHRS and CDR2 as YFSETQ. Trimming took off 0 bases at V and 7 bases at J, with 11 bases between the two ends. CDR3 length: 13 amino acids. The CDR3 DNA follows: TGCGCCAGCAGCTTGGGGTTCCCGGAGGAGCAGTACTTC. Translating it yields CASSLGFPEEQYF.

The V call is TRBV6-5, the J call TRBJ2-7; D remains unclear. Germline V gene sequence: CDR1 MNHEY, CDR2 SVGAGI. The CDR3 sequence is 12 residues long. The germline V and J ends were trimmed by 6 bases and 3 bases, with 9 bases remaining between them. The CDR3 sequence: CASRGNNYEQYF. CDR3 coding DNA: TGTGCCAGCAGAGGGAATAACTACGAGCAGTACTTC.

This clonotype showed up many times. The chain is built from TRBV12-3 or TRBV12-4 and TRBJ1-1; D unclear. The CDR3 is made up of 14 amino acids. The germline V and J ends were trimmed by 2 bases and 11 bases, with 18 bases remaining between them. The CDR3 nucleotides read TGTGCCAGCAGTTTACCAATGGGCACTGAAGTTGCTTTCTTT. Translation gives CASSLPMGTEVAFF.

This clonotype was seen many times. The rearrangement uses TRBV7-2 and TRBJ2-7, with TRBD2 as a possible D gene (6 bases). The germline V gene encodes CDR1 SGHTA and CDR2 FQGNSA. CDR3 length equals 17 residues. V was clipped by 1 base and J by 3 bases, with 19 bases between them. In nucleotides, the CDR3 is TGTGCCAGCAGCTTAGGTATGGTACGGGGGACCAACTACGAGCAGTACTTC. Residues: CASSLGMVRGTNYEQYF. The full variable domain, with the rest looked up from reference TRBV7-2 and TRBJ2-7, is GAGVSQSPSNKVTEKGKDVELRCDPISGHTALYWYRQSLGQGLEFLIYFQGNSAPDKSGLPSDRFSAERTGGSVSTLTIQRTQQEDSAVYLCASSLGMVRGTNYEQYFGPGTRLTVT.

This clonotype was detected only a few times. The chain carries TRBV28 and TRBJ2-7; D is uncertain. With 8 bases removed from V and 0 bases from J, the gap between germline ends came to 14 bases. The CDR3 contains 14 residues. Per the germline V gene, CDR1 is MDHEN and CDR2 is SYDVKM. CDR3 DNA: TGTGCCAGCCGCTTGTCGGTAGGCTCCTACGAGCAGTACTTC. Translated: CASRLSVGSYEQYF.

Ten or more counts support this clonotype. This chain connects TRBV7-2 to TRBJ2-3; D perhaps matches TRBD2 (6 bases). The germline V gene has CDR1 SGHTA and CDR2 FQGNSA. Trimming took 1 base from V and 0 from J, leaving 17 bases between them. The CDR3 runs 18 residues. The CDR3 is CASSLVLAAGPSTDTQYF. In DNA form, the CDR3 reads TGTGCCAGCAGCTTAGTTTTGGCAGCGGGCCCTAGCACAGATACGCAGTATTTT. Together with reference TRBV7-2 and TRBJ2-3, the CDR3 gives the full variable domain: GAGVSQSPSNKVTEKGKDVELRCDPISGHTALYWYRQSLGQGLEFLIYFQGNSAPDKSGLPSDRFSAERTGGSVSTLTIQRTQQEDSAVYLCASSLVLAAGPSTDTQYFGPGTRLTVL.

This clonotype was picked up many times. The V and J genes are TRBV5-5 and TRBJ2-7, with no clear D. The CDR3 contains 13 residues. Germline V gives CDR1 SGHKS, CDR2 YYEKEE (reference sequence). V lost 4 bases, J lost 4 bases, and 12 bases lay in between. CDR3 DNA sequence: TGTGCCAGCAGCCCCACCGGCCTGTACGAGCAGTACTTC. Translating gives CASSPTGLYEQYF.

This clonotype was seen more than once but under ten times. V and J are TRBV6-2 or TRBV6-3 and TRBJ2-7, with 11 bases that match TRBD2. Trimming took 8 bases from V and 3 from J; bases not matched to a gene: 15. This CDR3 spans 17 amino acids. The V gene's germline CDR1 is MNHEY and CDR2 SVGEGT. The CDR3 coding sequence is TGTGCCAGCCAGAACCCGGGACTAGCGGTCCACGACTACGAGCAGTACTTC. Amino acids: CASQNPGLAVHDYEQYF.

The chain has TRBV11-2 and TRBJ2-7, with D maybe TRBD2 (6 bases). The ends were cut back, 5 bases at V and 0 bases at J, with 11 bases in the middle. This CDR3 comprises 14 residues. Per germline, CDR1 SGHAT and CDR2 FQNNGV. CDR3 sequence: CASSHPGGSYEQYF. CDR3 nucleotides: TGTGCCAGCAGCCACCCCGGGGGCTCCTACGAGCAGTACTTC.

This clonotype occurred many times. J is TRBJ1-5 and V is TRBV7-6; D possibly corresponds to TRBD1 (5 bases). The CDR3 totals 15 residues. The germline V gene encodes CDR1 SGHVS and CDR2 FNYEAQ. Deletions cut 5 bases from V and 0 bases from J, with 11 bases between. CDR3 sequence: CASSLTDSSNQPQHF. CDR3 DNA: TGTGCCAGCAGCCTTACAGACAGTAGCAATCAGCCCCAGCATTTT.

This clonotype was detected ten times or more. The CDR3 sequence is CASSESSEQYF. The CDR3 DNA follows: TGCGCCAGCAGTGAGTCATCCGAGCAGTACTTC. The chain joins TRBV10-2 to TRBJ2-7; the D is unclear. This CDR3 has 11 residues. The germline V gene encodes CDR1 WSHSY and CDR2 SAAADI. V lost 0 bases to trimming and J lost 6 bases, with 3 bases between them.

This clonotype was observed at least ten times. The chain links TRBV7-9 to TRBJ1-2; no firm D call. In germline, CDR1 is SEHNR, CDR2 FQNEAQ (reference sequence). Trimming removed 5 bases from V and 4 bases from J, with 17 bases in between. CDR3 length: 15 amino acids. CDR3 amino acids: CASSPSDPTGYGYTF. For the CDR3, the DNA is TGTGCCAGCAGCCCATCAGACCCTACGGGCTATGGCTACACCTTC.

In its sample, this clonotype was seen many times. The chain combines TRBV5-1 with TRBJ1-1, with D perhaps TRBD1 (6 bases). V lost 3 bases and J 6 bases, leaving 18 bases between the germline ends. Looked up from germline, CDR1 is SGHRS and CDR2 is YFSETQ. The CDR3 has 15 amino acids. The chain's CDR3 is CASSYIAGHLAEAFF. The DNA for the CDR3 is TGCGCCAGCAGCTACATTGCGGGACACCTCGCTGAAGCTTTCTTT. Supplemented by reference TRBV5-1 and TRBJ1-1, the full variable domain reads KAGVTQTPRYLIKTRGQQVTLSCSPISGHRSVSWYQQTPGQGLQFLFEYFSETQRNKGNFPGRFSGRQFSNSRSEMNVSTLELGDSALYLCASSYIAGHLAEAFFGQGTRLTVV.

The chain couples TRBV5-1 to TRBJ2-7, with D possibly being TRBD1 (6 bases). The CDR3 sequence is 16 residues long. V lost 4 bases and J lost 2, with 19 bases in between. CDR1 is SGHRS, CDR2 YFSETQ, per germline. CDR3 bases: TGCGCCAGCAGCCCAAACCCCGGACAGAGAACCTACGAGCAGTACTTC. Encoded protein: CASSPNPGQRTYEQYF. The full variable domain, in which reference TRBV5-1 and TRBJ2-7 provide the parts outside the CDR3, is KAGVTQTPRYLIKTRGQQVTLSCSPISGHRSVSWYQQTPGQGLQFLFEYFSETQRNKGNFPGRFSGRQFSNSRSEMNVSTLELGDSALYLCASSPNPGQRTYEQYFGPGTRLTVT.

As DNA, the CDR3 is TGCAGTGCTAGAATCACTGAAGCCCAGTACTTC. This translates into CSARITEAQYF. The chain has TRBV20-1 and TRBJ2-5; D unresolved. This CDR3 is built from 11 residues. Germline values: CDR1 DFQATT, CDR2 SNEGSKA (reference sequence). Trimming removed 2 bases from V and 9 bases from J, with 10 bases in between.